The clone carrying this TCR beta chain counts as medium-sized (0.01 to 0.1%). Its antigen is undetermined. Original analysis: Construction of a distant-metastasis classifier for papillary thyroid cancer relied on CDR3 differences across clinicopathological groups. TCRdb re-called clones from the PCR reads using MiXCR. These V and J calls originate from TCRdb's pipeline instead of the authors' own analysis. The profile shows about 26,000 clones, about 26% of them singletons. All patients were untreated before thyroid surgery. This sample is part of a study of metastatic and nonmetastatic thyroid tumors. Across the whole study: Peripheral blood and tumor or nodule samples from malignant and benign thyroid patients were compared.

This CDR3 comprises 16 residues. Germline trimming cut 1 base from V and 1 base from J; bases unmatched to any gene: 8. Germline-derived CDR1 and CDR2 are SGHRS and YFSETQ. General study points: Compared with benign nodules, malignant thyroid tumors were reported to have significantly higher TCR beta diversity in both blood and tumor.

V is TRBV5-1 and J is TRBJ2-7, with 7 nucleotides matching TRBD2. The source is a female donor with papillary thyroid cancer or a benign thyroid nodule (not recorded which). Some clones in this sample may be carry-over from other donors' samples. The sequenced sample consisted of blood. CDR3 in DNA: TGCGCCAGCAGCTTGCTTGGGAGCGGGGATTCCTACGAGCAGTACTTC. This gives the protein CASSLLGSGDSYEQYF.